These 24 T cell receptor beta chains were sequenced from one sample in a study of T cell responses to AZD1222 COVID-19 vaccine. TCRdb keeps only in-frame clones here, not all; method: immunoSEQ multiplex PCR. The table shows 120,000 or so clones, with more than 80% occurring only once. Sequences were derived from peripheral blood, sampled on day 0 of AZD1222 vaccination. These receptors were taken from an adult in good health.

The chain is built from TRBV6-2 or TRBV6-3 and TRBJ2-1; the D call may be TRBD1 or TRBD2 (5 bases each). Between the trimmed V and J ends, which lost 5 bases and 7 bases, there was a span of 15 bases. The CDR3 runs to 14 residues. Germline CDR1 and CDR2: MNHEY and SVGEGT. CDR3 in amino acids: CASSQTGDPNEQFF. In DNA form, the CDR3 reads TGTGCCAGCAGTCAGACTGGGGACCCGAATGAGCAGTTCTTC.

The chain couples TRBV28 to TRBJ1-2, with 9 bases that match TRBD1. This CDR3 spans 14 amino acids. Germline V CDR1 and CDR2: MDHEN, SYDVKM. V gave up 5 bases and J gave up 8 bases; unmatched junction bases: 9. For the CDR3, the DNA is TGTGCCAGCAGTCAACAGGGGGCTAGTGGAGGCTACACCTTC. This sequence encodes CASSQQGASGGYTF.

J is TRBJ1-1 and V is TRBV28, with D unclear. This CDR3 spans 15 amino acids. V was trimmed by 1 base and J by 4 bases, leaving 13 bases between them. Germline CDR1 MDHEN, CDR2 SYDVKM. The CDR3 region is CASSLSSGYGTEAFF. The CDR3 region has the DNA TGTGCCAGCAGTTTATCATCCGGGTACGGCACTGAAGCTTTCTTT. Full variable domain (outside the CDR3, taken from reference TRBV28 and TRBJ1-1): DVKVTQSSRYLVKRTGEKVFLECVQDMDHENMFWYRQDPGLGLRLIYFSYDVKMKEKGDIPEGYSVSREKKERFSLILESASTNQTSMYLCASSLSSGYGTEAFFGQGTRLTVV.

J is TRBJ2-3 and V is TRBV10-3; D is unresolved. CDR3 length equals 15 residues. Germline V gives CDR1 ENHRY, CDR2 SYGVKD. The ends were cut back, 3 bases at V and 2 bases at J, with 12 bases in the middle. The CDR3 protein is CAISDRAAATDTQYF. CDR3 in DNA: TGTGCCATCAGTGACCGAGCCGCGGCCACAGATACGCAGTATTTT.

The V call is TRBV5-6, the J call TRBJ1-1; D call uncertain. The CDR3 consists of 15 residues. The germline CDR1 and CDR2 sequences are SGHDT and YYEEEE. V lost 0 bases and J 2 bases, leaving 11 bases between the germline ends. CDR3: CASSLGFGFNTEAFF. The DNA for the CDR3 is TGTGCCAGCAGCTTGGGGTTCGGGTTTAACACTGAAGCTTTCTTT.

The chain has TRBV4-1 and TRBJ2-5; D is unclear. This CDR3 comprises 14 residues. Germline CDR1 reads MGHRA; CDR2 reads YSYEKL. V was pared by 4 bases and J by 0 bases, with 9 bases between. The CDR3 sequence is CASSPGPYQETQYF. DNA for the CDR3: TGCGCCAGCAGCCCGGGCCCGTACCAAGAGACCCAGTACTTC.

V usage is TRBV28 and J usage is TRBJ2-1, with D unresolved. The CDR3 loop spans 16 amino acids. Trimming pared 2 bases from V and 2 bases from J, leaving 13 bases between. Per the germline V gene, CDR1 is MDHEN and CDR2 is SYDVKM. In nucleotides, the CDR3 is TGTGCCAGCAGTTTAGCGAGCTCGGGTACCTACAATGAGCAGTTCTTC. Encoded protein: CASSLASSGTYNEQFF.

The chain combines TRBV9 with TRBJ2-6, with 8 nucleotides matching TRBD2. CDR3 length equals 18 residues. Germline V lookup: CDR1 SGDLS, CDR2 YYNGEE. V lost 4 bases and J lost 0; bases outside the gene matches: 9. This chain's CDR3 is CASSSPSGSYSGANVLTF. The CDR3 DNA is TGTGCCAGCAGCTCACCTAGCGGGTCCTACTCTGGGGCCAACGTCCTGACTTTC. The full variable domain, rest sourced from reference TRBV9 and TRBJ2-6, is DSGVTQTPKHLITATGQRVTLRCSPRSGDLSVYWYQQSLDQGLQFLIQYYNGEERAKGNILERFSAQQFPDLHSELNLSSLELGDSALYFCASSSPSGSYSGANVLTFGAGSRLTVL.

V gene TRBV6-1 combines with J gene TRBJ2-7; 10 positions agree with TRBD2. The CDR3 contains 16 residues. The junction had 7 bases not matched to a gene; V was cut back by 4 bases and J by 1 base. Germline CDR1 is MNHNS and CDR2 is SASEGT. CDR3 protein: CASSGASGRGSYEQYF. CDR3 nucleotides: TGTGCCAGCAGTGGCGCTAGCGGGAGAGGATCCTACGAGCAGTACTTC.

This clone was seen a handful of times. This chain connects TRBV6-5 to TRBJ1-1, with TRBD1 as a possible D gene (6 bases). Germline CDR1 is MNHEY and CDR2 is SVGAGI. Trimming removed 10 bases from V and 4 bases from J, with 22 bases in between. The CDR3 sequence is 15 residues long. CDR3 coding DNA: TGTGCCACCGCACAGGGTCTTGAGGGTATCACTGAAGCTTTCTTT. It yields the protein CATAQGLEGITEAFF.

The V and J genes are TRBV7-2 and TRBJ1-3, with TRBD1 as a possible D gene (5 bases). Germline CDR1 reads SGHTA; CDR2 reads FQGNSA. With 6 bases removed from V and 1 base from J, the gap between germline ends came to 7 bases. The CDR3 length is 13 residues. CDR3 residues: CASRGTSGNTIYF. The CDR3 region has the DNA TGTGCCAGCAGAGGGACTTCTGGAAACACCATATATTTT.

V gene TRBV28 combines with J gene TRBJ2-7, with 7 bases fitting TRBD2. V shed 3 bases, J shed 9 bases, and the junction held 5 bases outside the gene matches. Germline assignment: CDR1 MDHEN and CDR2 SYDVKM. This CDR3 contains 12 residues. The CDR3 loop reads CASSLGGIGQYF. CDR3 DNA: TGTGCCAGCAGTTTGGGGGGGATCGGGCAGTACTTC.

CDR3 nucleotide sequence: TGTGCCAGCAGCTTAGAAGCGGCTCTAACAGGTGAGCAGTTCTTC. Translation gives CASSLEAALTGEQFF. The rearrangement uses TRBV7-2 and TRBJ2-1; D is possibly TRBD1 or TRBD2 (5 bases each). This CDR3 spans 15 amino acids. In germline, CDR1 is SGHTA, CDR2 FQGNSA. V dropped 1 base and J dropped 9 bases, with 16 bases sitting between them.

This chain's CDR3 is CASSPQTGSVAKNIQYF. The CDR3 bases are TGTGCCAGCAGCCCACAGACAGGGTCAGTCGCTAAAAACATTCAGTACTTC. This chain links TRBV7-2 with TRBJ2-4, with 7 nucleotides matching TRBD1. The CDR3 extends over 17 amino acids. Germline values: CDR1 SGHTA, CDR2 FQGNSA. The ends lost 5 bases at V and 4 bases at J; junction bases unmatched: 14.

The V call is TRBV10-2, the J call TRBJ1-3, with D possibly matching TRBD1 (5 bases). Germline assignment: CDR1 WSHSY and CDR2 SAAADI. V was pared by 3 bases and J by 0 bases, with 15 bases between. This CDR3 contains 17 residues. The CDR3 DNA reads TGCGCCAGCAGTGAACCTCGGGACCGCCTCTCTGGAAACACCATATATTTT. Translated: CASSEPRDRLSGNTIYF.

This chain connects TRBV6-6 to TRBJ2-1; the D gene is possibly TRBD2 (6 bases). V lost 6 bases and J lost 4, with 16 bases in between. Looked up from germline, CDR1 is MNHNY and CDR2 is SVGAGI (reference sequence). The CDR3 spans 15 residues. This CDR3 is CASSSGTYSYNEQFF. CDR3 sequence (DNA): TGTGCCAGCAGCTCCGGGACTTATTCTTACAATGAGCAGTTCTTC.

V gene TRBV29-1 combines with J gene TRBJ1-2; tentative D call: TRBD1 (5 bases). The CDR3 is made up of 14 amino acids. V was trimmed by 1 base and J by 6 bases, leaving 15 bases between them. CDR1 SQVTM and CDR2 ANQGSEA come from the germline V gene. DNA of the CDR3: TGCAGCGTTGAAGCGGGGGGAGGAGGAAATGGCTACACCTTC. Translated, it gives CSVEAGGGGNGYTF.

This rearrangement joins TRBV9 to TRBJ1-1, with TRBD1 identical over 8 bases. The CDR3 spans 16 residues. The J segment lost 1 base and the V segment lost 3 bases, leaving 8 bases of the junction unmatched. Looked up from germline, CDR1 is SGDLS and CDR2 is YYNGEE. The chain's CDR3 is CASSESQGAGNTEAFF. The CDR3 nucleotides are TGTGCCAGCAGCGAGTCCCAGGGGGCTGGGAACACTGAAGCTTTCTTT.

This chain joins TRBV6-2 or TRBV6-3 and TRBJ1-5; tentative D call: TRBD1 (5 bases). The CDR3 has 16 amino acids. Trimming left V 5 bases short and J 2 bases short, with 16 bases between. The germline V gene has CDR1 MNHEY and CDR2 SVGEGT. As DNA, the CDR3 is TGTGCCAGCAGTGGTAGACGGATCAGGGGCAATCAGCCCCAGCATTTT. As protein: CASSGRRIRGNQPQHF.

The chain links TRBV6-2 or TRBV6-3 to TRBJ2-2; D might be TRBD2 (5 bases). The V gene lost 4 bases and the J gene lost 0 bases, with 12 bases spanning the gap. The V gene's germline CDR1 is MNHEY and CDR2 SVGEGT. CDR3 length equals 16 residues. CDR3 sequence (DNA): TGTGCCAGCAGTTCCACGGACTCCGCGAACACCGGGGAGCTGTTTTTT. It translates to CASSSTDSANTGELFF.

This clone was counted only a few times. V gene TRBV7-6 combines with J gene TRBJ1-5, with 10 bases aligning to TRBD1. Per the germline V gene, CDR1 is SGHVS and CDR2 is FNYEAQ. The V gene end was trimmed by 1 base and the J gene end by 1 base; junction bases not matched to a gene: 1. The CDR3 is 16 amino acids. The CDR3 is CASSLGQGASNQPQHF. The CDR3 coding sequence is TGTGCCAGCAGCTTAGGACAGGGGGCCAGCAATCAGCCCCAGCATTTT.

The chain combines TRBV7-6 with TRBJ2-7, with D uncertain. Trimming removed 5 bases from V and 3 bases from J, with 5 bases in between. This CDR3 region has 11 residues. Germline lookup yields CDR1 SGHVS and CDR2 FNYEAQ. The DNA of the CDR3 is TGTGCCAGCAGCAATTACTACGAGCAGTACTTC. This translates into CASSNYYEQYF.

The chain has TRBV2 and TRBJ2-7; D is perhaps TRBD1 or TRBD2 (5 bases each). The V and J ends lost 6 bases and 0 bases respectively, with 9 bases between them. CDR1 and CDR2 (germline): SNHLY, FYNNEI. The CDR3 has 13 residues. The CDR3 nucleotides are TGTGCCAGCAGCGCCGGGACCTCCTACGAGCAGTACTTC. It translates to CASSAGTSYEQYF.

The CDR3 bases are TGCGCCAGCAGTAACCTAGCAGTAGGCGGGGAGCTGTTTTTT. Its translation: CASSNLAVGGELFF. The chain employs TRBV10-1 and TRBJ2-2, with D perhaps TRBD2 (5 bases). Trimming pared 5 bases from V and 7 bases from J, leaving 14 bases between. Germline assignment: CDR1 WNHNN and CDR2 SYGVQD (reference sequence). The CDR3 loop spans 14 amino acids.